The next 25 T cell receptor beta chains were all read from a single sample in a study of T cell responses to AZD1222 COVID-19 vaccine. Sequenced by immunoSEQ multiplex PCR; TCRdb stores in-frame clones only, minus some. The table shows approximately 150,000 clones, with around 91% occurring only once. The specimen comprised peripheral blood, sampled on day 0 of AZD1222 vaccination. The receptor source for this set is an adult in good health.

The chain combines TRBV7-5 with TRBJ2-7. TRBV7-5 is tagged as a pseudogene. This CDR3 has 14 residues. The CDR3 DNA follows: TGTGCCAGAATGGGGGAAACGTATGTGGACGAGCAGTACTTC. Protein product: CARMGETYVDEQYF.

The chain combines TRBV6-5 with TRBJ2-7; TRBD2 matches at 9 bases. The CDR3 sequence is 16 residues long. Germline CDR1 and CDR2: MNHEY and SVGAGI. Unmatched junction bases numbered 9, after V lost 0 bases and J lost 6 bases. CDR3 in amino acids: CASSYSLLAGDSEQYF. The CDR3 DNA reads TGTGCCAGCAGTTACTCGCTTTTAGCGGGAGACTCCGAGCAGTACTTC.

J is TRBJ2-1 and V is TRBV11-1; 11 nucleotides align to TRBD2. The CDR3 covers 15 residues. The germline CDR1 and CDR2 sequences are SGHAT and FQDESV (reference sequence). Trimming removed 5 bases from V and 8 bases from J; junction bases left unmatched: 8. For the CDR3, the DNA is TGTGCCAGCAGCCGACTAGCGGGGAGTGTGGATGAGCAGTTCTTC. Amino acid sequence: CASSRLAGSVDEQFF.

The gene calls are TRBV7-2 and TRBJ2-4, with a tentative D call TRBD1 (7 bases). With 1 base removed from V and 5 bases from J, the gap between germline ends came to 15 bases. The CDR3 covers 16 residues. The V gene's germline CDR1 is SGHTA and CDR2 FQGNSA. This CDR3 is CASSLGGAGTENIQYF. Here the CDR3 DNA reads TGTGCCAGCAGCTTAGGGGGGGCCGGGACAGAAAACATTCAGTACTTC. The variable domain in full, completed from reference TRBV7-2 and TRBJ2-4, reads GAGVSQSPSNKVTEKGKDVELRCDPISGHTALYWYRQSLGQGLEFLIYFQGNSAPDKSGLPSDRFSAERTGGSVSTLTIQRTQQEDSAVYLCASSLGGAGTENIQYFGAGTRLSVL.

The chain carries TRBV7-8 and TRBJ2-5; TRBD1 matches 9 bases. The V and J ends lost 4 bases and 1 base, in that order; junction bases with no gene match: 4. The CDR3 is 15 amino acids. Germline-derived CDR1 and CDR2 are SGHVS and FQNEAQ. Written as DNA, the CDR3 is TGTGCCAGCAGCTCGAACAGGGGGCCCCAAGAGACCCAGTACTTC. It specifies CASSSNRGPQETQYF.

Details on this clone: The junction departs from the called germline gene at one end, perhaps through a read error. This chain links TRBV7-7 with TRBJ2-1; D possibly corresponds to TRBD2 (5 bases). Germline V gene sequence: CDR1 SSHAT, CDR2 FNYEAQ (reference sequence). The CDR3 is 13 residues long. The CDR3 protein is CASSLSGEGEQFF. CDR3 DNA sequence: TGTGCTAGCAGCTTGAGCGGCGAAGGGGAGCAGTTCTTC.

In this sample, this clone turned up a few times. This chain uses TRBV7-8 with TRBJ2-1; 8 bases align to TRBD2. J gave up 3 bases and V 5 bases, and 9 bases lay outside the gene matches. The CDR3 length is 16 residues. Germline loops: CDR1 SGHVS, CDR2 FQNEAQ. The CDR3 here is CASSLPGTSFYNEQFF. The DNA for the CDR3 is TGTGCCAGCAGCCTACCCGGGACTAGTTTCTACAATGAGCAGTTCTTC. The whole variable domain, filled in from reference TRBV7-8 and TRBJ2-1, reads GAGVSQSPRYKVAKRGQDVALRCDPISGHVSLFWYQQALGQGPEFLTYFQNEAQLDKSGLPSDRFFAERPEGSVSTLKIQRTQQEDSAVYLCASSLPGTSFYNEQFFGPGTRLTVL.

The chain combines TRBV19 with TRBJ2-7, with D tentatively TRBD1 (6 bases). The length of the CDR3 is 14 residues. Trimming removed 5 bases at V and 3 bases at J, with 14 bases between. Germline CDR1 LNHDA, CDR2 SQIVND (reference sequence). In DNA, the CDR3 is TGTGCCAGTAGTCAACAGGGAAGATACTACGAGCAGTACTTC. Translation gives CASSQQGRYYEQYF.

The rearrangement joins TRBV4-2 to TRBJ2-7; the D gene could be TRBD1 or TRBD2 (6 bases each). The CDR3 length is 15 residues. V gave up 0 bases and J gave up 10 bases, with 19 bases separating them. CDR1 and CDR2 (germline): LGHNA, YNFKEQ. This chain's CDR3 is CASSQEGGRGGHQYF. CDR3 DNA sequence: TGTGCCAGCAGCCAAGAAGGGGGTCGGGGAGGACACCAGTACTTC.

The chain recombines TRBV7-3 with TRBJ2-6; the match to TRBD1 covers 9 bases. Germline-derived CDR1 and CDR2 are SGHTA and FQGTGA. V dropped 0 bases and J dropped 0; count of bases not matched to a gene: 0. The CDR3 has 17 amino acids. The CDR3 is CASSLTGQGSGANVLTF. DNA of the CDR3: TGTGCCAGCAGCTTAACGGGACAGGGCTCTGGGGCCAACGTCCTGACTTTC.

This clone was seen only once. The chain is built from TRBV5-4 and TRBJ2-7; the D gene is possibly TRBD2 (5 bases). This CDR3 has 12 amino acids. Trimming removed 4 bases at V and 0 bases at J, with 5 bases between. From germline, CDR1 is SGHNT and CDR2 YYREEE (reference sequence). CDR3 residues: CASSRDSYEQYF. In DNA, the CDR3 is TGTGCCAGCAGCCGGGACTCCTACGAGCAGTACTTC.

This chain joins TRBV28 and TRBJ1-1; D is uncertain. CDR1 is MDHEN and CDR2 is SYDVKM in the germline V gene. V was shortened by 4 bases and J by 4 bases, with 13 bases between the two germline ends. The CDR3 sequence is 14 residues long. The CDR3: CASSSPGSGTEAFF. In DNA, the CDR3 is TGTGCCAGCAGTTCCCCGGGTTCGGGCACTGAAGCTTTCTTT.

This clone came up once. The rearrangement joins TRBV28 to TRBJ1-2; D call uncertain. The CDR3 is 13 amino acids. V gave up 7 bases and J gave up 6 bases, with 15 bases separating them. The germline CDR1 and CDR2 sequences are MDHEN and SYDVKM. The CDR3 nucleotides read TGTGCCAGCACCAATCGACGAAGTAATGGCTACACCTTC. It encodes CASTNRRSNGYTF.

The chain links TRBV19 to TRBJ1-5; D unclear. The CDR3 contains 13 residues. Germline-derived CDR1 and CDR2 are LNHDA and SQIVND (reference sequence). Trimming removed 9 bases at V and 6 bases at J, with 15 bases between. CDR3 protein: CASSGQAGQPQHF. For the CDR3, the DNA is TGTGCCAGCTCCGGTCAGGCGGGTCAGCCCCAGCATTTT.

The gene calls are TRBV6-2 or TRBV6-3 and TRBJ1-6; D unresolved. Germline loops: CDR1 MNHEY, CDR2 SVGEGT. V was pared by 5 bases and J by 6 bases, with 8 bases between. The CDR3 covers 13 residues. CDR3 protein: CASSPASNSPLHF. CDR3 DNA sequence: TGTGCCAGCAGTCCGGCCAGTAATTCACCCCTCCACTTT.

The rearrangement uses TRBV7-2 and TRBJ2-4; either TRBD1 or TRBD2 may fit D (5 bases each). CDR3 length: 16 amino acids. Germline V gene data show CDR1 as SGHTA and CDR2 as FQGNSA. The germline V and J ends were trimmed by 1 base and 0 bases, with 10 bases remaining between them. CDR3 amino acids: CASSLELGVAKNIQYF. The CDR3 DNA sequence: TGTGCCAGCAGCTTAGAATTGGGGGTAGCCAAAAACATTCAGTACTTC.

The chain has TRBV6-5 and TRBJ1-1; D unresolved. V was shortened by 0 bases and J by 1 base, with 6 bases between the two germline ends. Germline V lookup: CDR1 MNHEY, CDR2 SVGAGI. The length of the CDR3 is 14 residues. CDR3 bases: TGTGCCAGCAGTTACTCCAGCTCGAACACTGAAGCTTTCTTT. Amino acid sequence: CASSYSSSNTEAFF.

The chain links TRBV5-3 to TRBJ1-5; D is perhaps TRBD1 (5 bases). TRBV5-3 is noted as an ORF with a role that remains uncertain. The V end was cut by 4 bases, the J end by 5 bases, with 13 bases between. The CDR3 loop spans 14 amino acids. CDR3: CARSPTVQYQPQHF. In DNA, the CDR3 is TGTGCCAGAAGCCCGACAGTCCAGTATCAGCCCCAGCATTTT.

The chain recombines TRBV7-3 with TRBJ2-3, with D possibly TRBD1 on 7 matching bases. This CDR3 has 15 amino acids. CDR1 and CDR2 from the germline V gene are SGHTA and FQGTGA. Trimming shortened V by 3 bases and J by 6 bases, and 16 bases separated the two germline ends. The CDR3 sequence is CASSFGGGNGDTQYF. DNA of the CDR3: TGTGCCAGCAGCTTCGGAGGGGGCAATGGTGATACGCAGTATTTT.

The rearrangement uses TRBV13 and TRBJ1-2; D uncertain. Trimming cost V 4 bases and J 0 bases, with 12 bases left between them. The CDR3 extends over 15 amino acids. Germline V gene lookup returns CDR1 PRHDT and CDR2 FYEKMQ (reference sequence). DNA of the CDR3: TGTGCCAGCAGCTCAGGAAGCGTTCCTAACTATGGCTACACCTTC. Its translation is CASSSGSVPNYGYTF.

V usage is TRBV19 and J usage is TRBJ1-1; D ambiguous. CDR3 length equals 13 residues. Trimming stripped 5 bases from V and 1 base from J, with 8 bases between. CDR1 and CDR2 from the germline V gene are LNHDA and SQIVND (reference sequence). This CDR3 reads CASSFGWNTEAFF. Written as DNA, the CDR3 is TGTGCCAGTAGTTTCGGGTGGAACACTGAAGCTTTCTTT.

The CDR3 spells CASRGGQSLNTEAFF. CDR3 coding DNA: TGTGCCAGCAGGGGGGGCCAATCATTGAACACTGAAGCTTTCTTT. This rearrangement joins TRBV21-1 to TRBJ1-1. TRBV21-1 is shown as a pseudogene. This CDR3 region has 15 residues.

This clone occurred a few times. V gene TRBV4-2 combines with J gene TRBJ1-2; the D gene is possibly TRBD1 (5 bases). The V gene's germline CDR1 is LGHNA and CDR2 YNFKEQ. V lost 0 bases to trimming and J lost 1 base, with 12 bases between them. The CDR3 length is 16 residues. The CDR3 nucleotides are TGTGCCAGCAGCCAAGATATGAGACAGAGTAACTATGGCTACACCTTC. It yields the protein CASSQDMRQSNYGYTF.

This rearrangement joins TRBV28 to TRBJ1-5; D remains unclear. The CDR3 has 11 residues. Trimming removed 5 bases at V and 4 bases at J, with 3 bases between. Germline V gene lookup returns CDR1 MDHEN and CDR2 SYDVKM. The DNA for the CDR3 is TGTGCCAGCAGTGCAAATCAGCCCCAGCATTTT. Protein product: CASSANQPQHF.

A single count supports this clone. This chain connects TRBV19 to TRBJ1-1; weak D call: TRBD1 (6 bases). V lost 6 bases and J lost 5, with 10 bases in between. CDR3 length: 12 residues. CDR1 and CDR2 from the germline V gene are LNHDA and SQIVND (reference sequence). The DNA for the CDR3 is TGTGCCAGTAGGGACAGAGGAACTGAAGCTTTCTTT. It specifies CASRDRGTEAFF. The whole variable domain, filled in from reference TRBV19 and TRBJ1-1, reads DGGITQSPKYLFRKEGQNVTLSCEQNLNHDAMYWYRQDPGQGLRLIYYSQIVNDFQKGDIAEGYSVSREKKESFPLTVTSAQKNPTAFYLCASRDRGTEAFFGQGTRLTVV.